Given below is one T cell receptor beta chain in context. The antigen remains unidentified. The authors ran the immunoSEQ assay, v3.0, at survey level. Using immunoSEQ multiplex PCR, the repertoire was profiled, and TCRdb retains in-frame clones only, with some absent. Of some 34,000 clones listed, approximately 96% are singletons. The entry originates in a study of long-term antiretroviral therapy in people with HIV. About the research overall: Collection dates of the earliest samples fall about a decade before the 2015 immediate-ART recommendation. Study findings and constraints: ART-treated samples gained diversity yet remained below transplant donor controls. Repertoires looked antigen-experienced, with only a slight naive shift after ART.

Samples held roughly 0.95-11 million cryopreserved PBMC before DNA extraction. This CDR3 has 12 residues. Trimming cost V 6 bases and J 4 bases, with 9 bases left between them. The germline V gene encodes CDR1 MNHEY and CDR2 SVGAGI. The input for sequencing was unsorted PBMCs, taken 6.5 to 6.6 years after starting antiretroviral therapy. The TCR sequence derives from a man aged 30 to 45 with HIV. The genes are TRBV6-5 and TRBJ1-1; D remains ambiguous. The CDR3 DNA reads as TGTGCCAGCAGAGGATACCCCACTGAAGCTTTCTTT. It codes for CASRGYPTEAFF.